The rows below give T cell receptor beta chains drawn from one sample of a study of blood T cell repertoires in COVID-19. The data were produced by immunoSEQ multiplex PCR, yet TCRdb's version contains in-frame clones alone and is incomplete. The top ten hold 9.6% of the sample, which has about 240,000 clones, about 79% seen once. Sequencing was performed on peripheral blood. The receptors here all came from a woman of 80 years or more with acute or convalescent COVID-19. CDR3s include the opening cysteine and the closing phenylalanine or tryptophan.

v_call	cdr3_length	j_call	cdr3_aa
TRBV18	15	TRBJ1-6	CASSGQADYNSPLHF
TRBV18	14	TRBJ2-7	CASSPTKTGYEQYF
TRBV6-5	14	TRBJ2-1	CASSRTGRTNEQFF
TRBV2	14	TRBJ1-2	CASSVATGGYGYTF
TRBV19	15	TRBJ1-5	CASSTWTGAYQPQHF
TRBV3-1/TRBV3-2	19	TRBJ2-4	CASSPDPGTPWDAKNIQYF
TRBV6-5	11	TRBJ2-1	CASRSETEQFF
TRBV9	17	TRBJ1-4	CASSTKGEGTGYEKLFF
TRBV9	14	TRBJ1-6	CASSVRGADSPLHF
TRBV27	13	TRBJ2-5	CASKDTQRETQYF
TRBV11-1	15	TRBJ2-7	CASSSPGLAFYEQYF
TRBV4-1	13	TRBJ1-4	CASSLFPGEKLFF
TRBV7-2	15	TRBJ1-5	CASSLGGQGNQPQHF
TRBV21-1	13	TRBJ1-1	CASSIGQDTEAFF
TRBV6-6	16	TRBJ1-3	CASSSPSGGSGNTIYF
TRBV28	18	TRBJ2-5	CASSLLARPSGGPETQYF
TRBV6-6	13	TRBJ1-2	CASSPLQGYGYTF
TRBV25-1	15	TRBJ1-4	CASSSAQGKNEKLFF
TRBV10-3	18	TRBJ2-1	CAISGTSGGSSSYNEQFF
TRBV7-2	15	TRBJ1-5	CASSLGPGGNQPQHF
TRBV7-2	15	TRBJ1-4	CASSPGEGGREKLFF
TRBV28	13	TRBJ2-7	CASSLGGKSEQYF
TRBV5-1	15	TRBJ1-4	CASSLGGATNEKLFF
TRBV5-6	15	TRBJ2-1	CASSLEVAGGNEQFF
TRBV7-2	13	TRBJ1-1	CASSSRMNTEAFF
TRBV6-5	15	TRBJ1-3	CASSKTGDSGNTIYF
TRBV7-3	16	TRBJ1-2	CASSSTPRGFDYGYTF
TRBV28	15	TRBJ1-4	CASSLYTAGDEKLFF
TRBV6-5	15	TRBJ1-3	CASSYRGPGGNTIYF
TRBV15	19	TRBJ1-2	CATSRDHVRGLGSNYGYTF
TRBV18	15	TRBJ1-4	CASSPRSTSGEKLFF
TRBV5-5	13	TRBJ1-2	CASSLEGEGGYTF
TRBV11-2	11	TRBJ1-2	CASRRDYGYTF
TRBV6-5	14	TRBJ1-3	CASRRQGEGNTIYF
TRBV27	12	TRBJ2-1	CASSTGDYEQFF
TRBV9	14	TRBJ1-5	CASSVTGGYQPQHF
TRBV30	14	TRBJ2-7	CAWQKNRGPYEQYF
TRBV14	13	TRBJ2-5	CASSLQGAETQYF
TRBV11-1	13	TRBJ2-1	CASTLKRENEQFF
TRBV11-2	12	TRBJ2-5	CASRLAGETQYF
TRBV6-1	16	TRBJ2-1	CASSEWGTSSYNEQFF
TRBV30	13	TRBJ2-3	CAWARGSGDTQYF
TRBV6-5	15	TRBJ2-7	CASSSDRDLLDEQYF
TRBV2	15	TRBJ1-6	CASSDQQGYNSPLHF
TRBV20-1	15	TRBJ2-1	CSASSGFEASNEQFF